The clone carrying this T cell receptor (beta chain) was picked up a small number of times. This sample is part of a study of blood T cell repertoires in COVID-19. At the level of the study: Donors in the United States, Italy and Spain gave samples during acute or convalescent COVID-19. T cells, B-cell-depleted T cells, or PBMCs supplied cDNA or gDNA.

As handled by the study authors: By means of reference gene primer amplification, nucleated cell counts were estimated. TCRdb's table, derived via immunoSEQ multiplex PCR, lists solely in-frame clones and lacks some. V, J and clone size were drawn from that table, and D and trimming were deduced from the DNA. Found here are some 110,000 clones, roughly 77% of them singletons; the top ten hold approximately 16%. V gave up 5 bases and J gave up 7 bases, with 20 bases separating them. The germline V gene has CDR1 SGHTA and CDR2 FQGNSA. This CDR3 has 16 amino acids. The clonotype was recovered from a man aged 60 to 69 with active or convalescent COVID-19. The V and J genes are TRBV7-2 and TRBJ1-4; possibly TRBD1 for D (5 bases). Sequenced: peripheral blood. Here the CDR3 DNA reads TGTGCCAGCAGCCTCCTGCGGGGAGGGACCATTGAAAAACTGTTTTTT. The encoded protein is CASSLLRGGTIEKLFF.